This T cell receptor (beta chain) was documented in a study of cytomegalovirus exposure and HLA in healthy donors. Findings and caveats of the study: Later genetic work tied a missense DCLRE1C variant to beta-chain V and J trimming. Some TCR beta chains (more than 150 of them) were listed as cytomegalovirus-associated.

The PCR contained 60 Vbeta and 13 Jbeta primers. Data came from immunoSEQ multiplex PCR; TCRdb stores just in-frame clones and leaves some out. The data contain more than 50,000 clones, approximately 70% of them singletons. Trimming left V 0 bases short and J 13 bases short, with 9 bases between. Germline CDR1 ENHRY, CDR2 SYGVKD. The CDR3 has 12 residues. This clone was seen a few times. What it binds is unknown. The chain couples TRBV10-3 to TRBJ2-2; D is uncertain. The clonotype comes from a woman aged 55-69 years in good health and CMV-seropositive. Material for sequencing was PBMCs. Here the CDR3 DNA reads TGTGCCATCAGTGAGTCTCGGTGGAGGCTGTTTTTT. Its translation: CAISESRWRLFF.